This TCR beta chain was observed in a study of shared clonotypes between healthy human individuals. The V end was cut by 5 bases, the J end by 0 bases, with 17 bases between. Germline lookup yields CDR1 MDHEN and CDR2 SYDVKM. The CDR3 loop spans 17 amino acids. Nashville, Tennessee was home to all donors, each a Caucasian adult. Only in-frame clones appear in the TCRdb table, and some are missing; sequencing was by immunoSEQ multiplex PCR. The sample lists under 650,000 clones; 90% to 96% were seen once. The rearrangement joins TRBV28 to TRBJ1-3; unclear D gene. This receptor was identified in a young woman in good health. Material for sequencing was naive CD4+ T cells sorted from blood. Subset reported: CD45RA+ positively selected. The CDR3 protein is CASSGPYRSHSGNTIYF. The CDR3 nucleotides read TGTGCCAGCAGTGGCCCCTATCGGAGTCACTCTGGAAACACCATATATTTT.